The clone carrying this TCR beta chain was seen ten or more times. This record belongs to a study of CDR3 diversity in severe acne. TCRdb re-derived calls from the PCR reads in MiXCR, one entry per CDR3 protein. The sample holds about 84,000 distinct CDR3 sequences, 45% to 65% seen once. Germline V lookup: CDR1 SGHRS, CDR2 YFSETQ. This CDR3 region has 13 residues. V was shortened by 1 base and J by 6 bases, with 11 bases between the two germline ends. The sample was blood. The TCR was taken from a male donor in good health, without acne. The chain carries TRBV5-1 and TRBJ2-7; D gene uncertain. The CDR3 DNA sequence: TGCGCCAGCAGCTTGTTTGCGGTTAGCGAGCAGTACTTC. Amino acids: CASSLFAVSEQYF.